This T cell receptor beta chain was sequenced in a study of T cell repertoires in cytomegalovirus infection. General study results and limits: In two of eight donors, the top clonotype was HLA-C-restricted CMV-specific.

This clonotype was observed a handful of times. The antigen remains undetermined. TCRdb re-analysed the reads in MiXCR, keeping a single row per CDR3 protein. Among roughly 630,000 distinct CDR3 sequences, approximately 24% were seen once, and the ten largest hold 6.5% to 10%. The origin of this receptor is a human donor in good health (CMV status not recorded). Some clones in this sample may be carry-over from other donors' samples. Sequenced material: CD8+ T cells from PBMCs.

The CDR3 region has the DNA TGTGCCAGCAGTTTTGGTGCAGGGCCGCTCACCGGGGAGCTGTTTTTT. It specifies CASSFGAGPLTGELFF. The rearrangement links TRBV28 to TRBJ2-2; TRBD1 might be the D (5 bases). V was clipped by 3 bases and J by 4 bases, with 15 bases between them. Germline V CDR1 and CDR2: MDHEN, SYDVKM. The CDR3 spans 16 residues. Combining the CDR3 with reference TRBV28 and TRBJ2-2 gives the whole variable domain DVKVTQSSRYLVKRTGEKVFLECVQDMDHENMFWYRQDPGLGLRLIYFSYDVKMKEKGDIPEGYSVSREKKERFSLILESASTNQTSMYLCASSFGAGPLTGELFFGEGSRLTVL.